What follows describes a single TCR beta chain. What it binds is unknown. Naive-designated CD8 cells lacked CD45RO, were positively enriched for CCR7, and omitted terminally differentiated effector memory CD45RA+ cells. The CDR3 runs to 15 residues. V gave up 0 bases and J gave up 4 bases; unmatched junction bases: 5. Looked up from germline, CDR1 is ENHRY and CDR2 is SYGVKD. The data originate from a study of shared clonotypes between healthy human individuals. The study, taken as a whole, reports: Investigators collected only blood, and repertoires in tissues likely differ. Clonotype sharing among donors, it was expected, would be affected by sequencing depth.

Sorted-subset replicate PCR reactions were performed with about 190 ng DNA, corresponding to 30,000 or so T cell genomes. Clones were sequenced by immunoSEQ multiplex PCR, and TCRdb holds only the in-frame ones, with some missing. Among about 2.1 million clones listed, around 93% were seen once. The chain couples TRBV10-3 to TRBJ2-7; 8 bases map to TRBD2. This TCR was sampled from a man younger than 35 in good health. Some clones in this sample may be carry-over from other donors' samples. Specimen: naive CD8+ T cells from PBMCs. DNA for the CDR3: TGTGCCATCAGTGAGTCCTTTGGCGGGAGGTACGAGCAGTACTTC. Protein product: CAISESFGGRYEQYF.